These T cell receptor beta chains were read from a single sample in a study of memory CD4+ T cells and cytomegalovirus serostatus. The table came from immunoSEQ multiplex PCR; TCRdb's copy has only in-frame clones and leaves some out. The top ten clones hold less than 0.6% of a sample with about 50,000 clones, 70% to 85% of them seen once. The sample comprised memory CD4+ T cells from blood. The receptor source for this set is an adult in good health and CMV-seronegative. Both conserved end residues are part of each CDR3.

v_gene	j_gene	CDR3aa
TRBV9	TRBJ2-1	CASSARGLGGTSSYNEQFF
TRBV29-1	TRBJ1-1	CSVYSIGGRTEAFF
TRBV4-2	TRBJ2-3	CASSQVRLARADTQYF
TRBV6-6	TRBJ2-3	CASFQVEGTDTQYF
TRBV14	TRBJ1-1	CASSFTDILNTEAFF
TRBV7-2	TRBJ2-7	CASSLGVGWENSYEQYF
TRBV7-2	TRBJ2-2	CASSDLAGGPGELFF
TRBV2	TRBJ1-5	CASSAGQGHQPQHF
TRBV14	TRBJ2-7	CASSHLSPGTGVYEQYF
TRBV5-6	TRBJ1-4	CASSLTATNEKLFF
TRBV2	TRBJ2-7	CASKTGGSYEQYF
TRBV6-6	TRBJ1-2	CASSYGGGAGGYTF
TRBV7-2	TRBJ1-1	CASSPQGRRTEAFF
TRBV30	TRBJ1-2	CAWSTGAGYTF
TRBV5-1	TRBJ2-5	CASSTASGGPQETQYF
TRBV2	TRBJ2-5	CASRSEETQYF
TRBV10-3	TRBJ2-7	CALGSGVDEQYF
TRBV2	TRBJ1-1	CASTGTVNTEAFF
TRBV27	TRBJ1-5	CASTGKGSVQPQHF
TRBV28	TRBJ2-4	CASSSGQLKNIQYF
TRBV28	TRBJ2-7	CASSRTGYEQYF
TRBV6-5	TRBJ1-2	CASRPTGLYGYTF
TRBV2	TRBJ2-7	CASWDGSSYEQYF
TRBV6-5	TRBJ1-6	CASGADKANSPLHF
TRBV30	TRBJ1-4	CAWSLGGENEKLFF
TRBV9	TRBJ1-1	CASSVRRNTEAFF
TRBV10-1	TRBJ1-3	CATRINWTGSISGNTIYF
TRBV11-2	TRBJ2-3	CASSFRTSGGTDTQYF
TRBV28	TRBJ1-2	CASTSGGGIGYTF